The rows below give T cell receptor beta chains drawn from one sample of a study of cytomegalovirus exposure and HLA in healthy donors. The table came from immunoSEQ multiplex PCR; TCRdb's copy has only in-frame clones and leaves some out. The data hold around 160,000 clones, with about 80% observed a single time. Sequencing was performed on PBMCs. These receptors were taken from a man aged 45-65 years in good health and CMV-seropositive. Both conserved end residues are part of each CDR3. The order of the fields is V gene, J gene, CDR3 length, clone size, D gene, CDR3 protein, CDR3 DNA. A D gene is named only where the DNA matches it firmly. A clone size is listed for some rows: how often the clone was seen (once, few, many), or a class if it is expanded.

TRBV15	TRBJ2-1	18	-	-	CATSRDRQTGSSYNEQFF	TGTGCCACCAGCAGAGATCGCCAAACAGGGAGCTCCTACAATGAGCAGTTCTTC
TRBV7-9	TRBJ1-5	13	few	TRBD1	CASSSGGRQPQHF	TGTGCCAGCAGCTCAGGGGGGCGGCAGCCCCAGCATTTT
TRBV28	TRBJ1-6	15	-	-	CASRSQGQNNSPLHF	TGTGCCAGCAGATCTCAAGGACAGAATAATTCACCCCTCCACTTT
TRBV28	TRBJ1-2	18	-	-	CASSFRTPAGRGYRGYTF	TGTGCCAGCAGTTTTCGGACTCCAGCTGGGCGCGGGTACCGTGGCTACACCTTC
TRBV19	TRBJ2-2	19	-	-	CASRLTGGVSGGNTGELFF	TGTGCCAGTAGATTGACAGGGGGAGTTAGCGGGGGGAACACCGGGGAGCTGTTTTTT
TRBV29-1	TRBJ1-2	13	-	-	CSVPRTDSYGYTF	TGCAGCGTTCCCCGGACTGACTCCTATGGCTACACCTTC
TRBV11-2	TRBJ2-3	16	-	TRBD1	CASSFRQGGMLDTQYF	TGTGCCAGCAGCTTCCGACAGGGGGGGATGTTGGATACGCAGTATTTT
TRBV25-1	TRBJ1-1	16	few	TRBD1	CASSERGTARGTEAFF	TGTGCCAGCAGTGAAAGAGGGACAGCCCGAGGGACTGAAGCTTTCTTT
TRBV29-1	TRBJ1-2	13	few	-	CSVEDPPQSGYTF	TGCAGCGTTGAAGATCCCCCACAGTCTGGCTACACCTTC
TRBV5-4	TRBJ1-6	15	-	TRBD1	CASSPGTGYGSPLHF	TGTGCCAGCAGCCCAGGGACAGGGTACGGCTCACCCCTCCACTTT
TRBV27	TRBJ2-2	16	-	-	CASSLSHPSYSGELFF	TGTGCCAGCAGTTTATCGCATCCATCGTACTCCGGGGAGCTGTTTTTT
TRBV10-3	TRBJ1-3	16	-	-	CAISEGRRVSGNTIYF	TGTGCCATCAGTGAGGGCAGGCGGGTCTCTGGAAACACCATATATTTT
TRBV4-3	TRBJ2-3	17	-	-	CASSQEYGRSNTDTQYF	TGCGCCAGCAGCCAAGAGTACGGTCGGTCTAACACAGATACGCAGTATTTT
TRBV25-1	TRBJ1-3	14	-	-	CASRNQGRGDTIYF	TGTGCCAGCAGAAATCAGGGGCGGGGGGACACCATATATTTT
TRBV11-2	TRBJ2-4	12	-	TRBD1	CATGGRMDIQYF	TGTGCCACAGGGGGCAGGATGGACATTCAGTACTTC
TRBV7-3	TRBJ2-2	19	-	TRBD2	CASRSLGLAGTSNTGELFF	TGTGCCAGCAGATCACTCGGACTAGCGGGGACATCGAACACCGGGGAGCTGTTTTTT
TRBV29-1	TRBJ2-5	13	-	-	CSVERSVGETQYF	TGCAGCGTTGAACGTAGCGTGGGAGAGACCCAGTACTTC
TRBV19	TRBJ2-1	16	-	TRBD2	CASSIGDGGAYNEQFF	TGTGCCAGTAGTATAGGTGACGGGGGGGCGTACAATGAGCAGTTCTTC
TRBV9	TRBJ2-3	16	-	TRBD2	CASSVLSGGFTDTQYF	TGTGCCAGCAGCGTCCTCAGCGGGGGATTCACAGATACGCAGTATTTT
TRBV5-6	TRBJ1-2	16	-	TRBD1	CASSSVGGQERYGYTF	TGTGCCAGCAGCTCCGTGGGGGGACAGGAAAGATATGGCTACACCTTC
TRBV19	TRBJ1-4	14	few	TRBD1	CASSMGQGGEKLFF	TGTGCCAGTAGTATGGGACAGGGGGGTGAAAAACTGTTTTTT
TRBV28	TRBJ2-4	15	once	-	CASSLYGQLWNIQYF	TGTGCCAGCAGTTTATACGGTCAACTTTGGAACATTCAGTACTTC
TRBV19	TRBJ2-2	17	-	-	CASSIDLGRGNTGELFF	TGTGCCAGTAGTATAGATCTAGGCAGAGGGAACACCGGGGAGCTGTTTTTT
TRBV6-1	TRBJ1-3	13	-	-	CASRGPPGNTIYF	TGTGCCAGCAGGGGGCCGCCTGGAAACACCATATATTTT
TRBV7-3	TRBJ1-1	16	-	-	CASSPFFLERGTEAFF	TGTGCCAGCAGTCCCTTCTTTTTGGAAAGAGGCACTGAAGCTTTCTTT
TRBV30	TRBJ1-1	13	-	-	CAWAPRDRTEAFF	TGTGCCTGGGCCCCGAGGGATAGAACTGAAGCTTTCTTT
TRBV30	TRBJ2-3	12	-	-	CAWSLATDTQYF	TGTGCCTGGAGTTTGGCCACAGATACGCAGTATTTT
TRBV6-5	TRBJ1-3	15	-	TRBD1	CASSYRGQGSYTIYF	TGTGCCAGCAGTTACCGAGGACAGGGTAGTTACACCATATATTTT
TRBV28	TRBJ1-5	16	-	-	CASSLLARIGNQPQHF	TGTGCCAGCAGTTTATTAGCGAGGATTGGCAATCAGCCCCAGCATTTT
TRBV2	TRBJ1-5	15	-	TRBD1	CASSGDRGGNQPQHF	TGTGCCAGCAGTGGGGACAGGGGAGGCAATCAGCCCCAGCATTTT
TRBV5-1	TRBJ2-1	11	once	-	CASRKGDEQFF	TGCGCCAGCAGAAAGGGGGATGAGCAGTTCTTC
TRBV19	TRBJ1-5	18	-	TRBD1	CASSIDRTGPRSNQPQHF	TGTGCCAGTAGTATAGATCGGACAGGGCCGCGGAGCAATCAGCCCCAGCATTTT
TRBV6-1	TRBJ2-2	16	-	-	CASSEDPIALPGELFF	TGTGCCAGCAGTGAGGATCCCATAGCTCTCCCCGGGGAGCTGTTTTTT
TRBV5-6	TRBJ2-1	15	-	-	CASRHHPDSSREQFF	TGTGCCAGCAGGCACCACCCGGACAGCTCACGTGAGCAGTTCTTC
TRBV5-1	TRBJ1-5	16	-	TRBD1	CASSLSGTGDNQPQHF	TGCGCCAGCAGCTTATCCGGGACAGGGGACAATCAGCCCCAGCATTTT
TRBV7-2	TRBJ2-2	14	-	-	CASSHSANTGELFF	TGTGCCAGCAGCCATAGCGCGAACACCGGGGAGCTGTTTTTT
TRBV27	TRBJ1-2	13	-	-	CASTGGMDYGYTF	TGTGCCAGCACAGGAGGAATGGACTATGGCTACACCTTC
TRBV29-1	TRBJ1-1	13	few	-	CSVADGGTTEAFF	TGCAGCGTTGCTGACGGCGGGACCACTGAAGCTTTCTTT
TRBV5-5	TRBJ2-6	15	-	TRBD1	CASSSDRAGANVLTF	TGTGCCAGCAGCTCGGACAGGGCTGGGGCCAACGTCCTGACTTTC
TRBV28	TRBJ1-6	14	-	-	CASSLSPDNSPLHF	TGTGCCAGCAGTTTGTCCCCAGATAATTCACCCCTCCACTTT
TRBV7-8	TRBJ2-1	14	-	TRBD1	CASSRDRGYNEQFF	TGTGCCAGCAGTCGGGACAGGGGCTACAATGAGCAGTTCTTC
TRBV27	TRBJ2-5	15	-	TRBD1	CASNTNRGREETQYF	TGTGCCAGCAACACTAACAGGGGGCGGGAAGAGACCCAGTACTTC
TRBV10-1	TRBJ1-1	15	-	TRBD1	CASSESGQPPTEAFF	TGCGCCAGCAGTGAGTCGGGACAGCCCCCCACTGAAGCTTTCTTT
TRBV6-1	TRBJ2-4	15	-	TRBD1	CASIPDRGFENIQYF	TGTGCCAGCATTCCTGACAGGGGGTTTGAAAACATTCAGTACTTC
TRBV7-3	TRBJ2-2	16	once	TRBD2	CASSLVSRLAGGELFF	TGTGCCAGCAGCTTAGTCTCTAGACTAGCAGGCGGGGAGCTGTTTTTT
TRBV14	TRBJ1-1	15	-	TRBD1	CASSLGQGAYTEAFF	TGTGCCAGCAGCCTGGGACAGGGAGCGTACACTGAAGCTTTCTTT
TRBV28	TRBJ2-4	17	-	TRBD2	CASSLTSGGIAKNIQYF	TGTGCCAGCAGTTTAACTAGCGGGGGAATAGCCAAAAACATTCAGTACTTC
TRBV7-9	TRBJ1-5	17	-	-	CASSTSGGFQGNQPQHF	TGTGCCAGCAGCACCTCTGGAGGGTTTCAGGGCAATCAGCCCCAGCATTTT
TRBV16	TRBJ1-1	13	-	-	CASSQGHAPEAFF	TGTGCCAGCAGCCAAGGACATGCCCCTGAAGCTTTCTTT
TRBV7-9	TRBJ2-2	16	-	TRBD1	CASSLVGTDNTGELFF	TGTGCCAGCAGCTTAGTCGGGACAGATAACACCGGGGAGCTGTTTTTT
TRBV6-5	TRBJ1-2	13	-	TRBD1	CASRARQGNGYTF	TGTGCCAGCAGGGCACGACAGGGAAATGGCTACACCTTC
TRBV7-3	TRBJ2-3	13	-	-	CASSSGGSDTQYF	TGTGCCAGCAGCTCGGGGGGCTCAGATACGCAGTATTTT
TRBV7-3	TRBJ1-5	13	-	-	CASSLTVNQPQHF	TGTGCCAGCAGCCTGACTGTCAATCAGCCCCAGCATTTT
TRBV5-1	TRBJ2-5	14	-	TRBD2	CASSLRVAGETQYF	TGCGCCAGCTCCCTGCGGGTAGCGGGGGAGACCCAGTACTTC
TRBV6-5	TRBJ2-3	14	-	-	CASSFRVRTDTQYF	TGTGCCAGCAGTTTCAGGGTTAGGACAGATACGCAGTATTTT
TRBV5-1	TRBJ2-5	13	-	-	CASHQGNQETQYF	TGCGCCAGCCATCAGGGAAATCAAGAGACCCAGTACTTC
TRBV18	TRBJ2-5	12	-	TRBD1	CASSTGTETQYF	TGTGCCAGCTCGACAGGGACAGAGACCCAGTACTTC
TRBV6-5	TRBJ2-7	15	few	TRBD1	CASSRTPGQGFEQYF	TGTGCCAGCAGCCGAACACCGGGACAGGGCTTCGAGCAGTACTTC
TRBV6-1	TRBJ2-7	14	-	-	CATLRGTDTYEQYF	TGTGCCACCCTCCGCGGGACAGACACTTACGAGCAGTACTTC
TRBV10-3	TRBJ2-7	13	-	TRBD1	CAIRAGQGYEQYF	TGTGCCATCAGGGCGGGACAGGGGTACGAGCAGTACTTC